This T cell receptor (beta chain) was profiled in a study of T-cell reconstitution after alpha-beta-depleted transplantation in children. This clonotype occurred a few times. The CDR3 extends over 13 amino acids. CDR1 is ENHRY and CDR2 is SYGVKD in the germline V gene. Trimming at V came to 6 bases and at J to 1 base, leaving 3 bases not matched to a gene. Unique molecular identifiers were built into the TCRbeta library. TCRdb reanalysed the PCR reads using MiXCR and keeps one entry per CDR3 protein. Of about 540,000 distinct CDR3 sequences detected, 15% to 20% appear once; the ten largest clones hold 2.5% to 3.5%.

The sample in question was PBMCs from the stem cell graft donor, obtained from the stem cell graft. This TCR derives from a human donor who donated a stem cell graft to a child with acute lymphoblastic leukemia. The genes are TRBV10-3 and TRBJ2-7, with TRBD1 matching over 7 bases. CDR3 sequence: CAISKDRSYEQYF. CDR3 sequence (DNA): TGTGCCATCAGCAAGGACAGGTCCTACGAGCAGTACTTC.